These T cell receptor beta chains were read from a single sample in a study of radiotherapy plus CTLA-4 blockade in lung cancer. Data came from immunoSEQ multiplex PCR; TCRdb stores just in-frame clones and leaves some out. The table shows some 90,000 clones, with approximately 86% occurring only once. The material sequenced was peripheral blood, taken from a patient treated with radiotherapy plus ipilimumab. The receptor source for this set is a human donor with non-small cell lung cancer who had a partial response to radiotherapy plus ipilimumab. Both conserved end residues are part of each CDR3. Fields, in order: CDR3 protein, CDR3 DNA, clone size, V gene, J gene, D gene. The D gene is left open where the match is weak. Size values are once, few and many counts, or a class for expanded clones, and some rows have none.

CDR3 protein: CASSLSGNYGYTF
CDR3 DNA: TGTGCCAGCAGTTTGTCGGGAAACTATGGCTACACCTTC
clone size: once
V gene: TRBV27
J gene: TRBJ1-2
D gene: NA

CDR3 protein: CASIIAGGSTDTQYF
CDR3 DNA: TGTGCCAGCATTATAGCGGGTGGTAGCACAGATACGCAGTATTTT
clone size: NA
V gene: TRBV6-1
J gene: TRBJ2-3
D gene: TRBD2

CDR3 protein: CASSFHRTSGAQEFF
CDR3 DNA: TGTGCCAGCAGTTTCCATCGGACTAGCGGGGCTCAGGAGTTCTTC
clone size: NA
V gene: TRBV28
J gene: TRBJ2-1
D gene: TRBD2

CDR3 protein: CASSSGQGAMGGYTF
CDR3 DNA: TGTGCCAGCAGTTCCGGACAGGGGGCTATGGGTGGCTACACCTTC
clone size: NA
V gene: TRBV28
J gene: TRBJ1-2
D gene: TRBD1

CDR3 protein: CASSRGQASEKLFF
CDR3 DNA: TGTGCCAGCAGCCGTGGACAGGCGAGTGAAAAACTGTTTTTT
clone size: few
V gene: TRBV28
J gene: TRBJ1-4
D gene: TRBD1

CDR3 protein: CASTSTGTNYGYTF
CDR3 DNA: TGTGCCAGTACCTCGACAGGGACCAACTATGGCTACACCTTC
clone size: NA
V gene: TRBV19
J gene: TRBJ1-2
D gene: TRBD1

CDR3 protein: CATTQGDGGELFF
CDR3 DNA: TGTGCCACTACACAGGGGGACGGCGGGGAGCTGTTTTTT
clone size: NA
V gene: TRBV28
J gene: TRBJ2-2
D gene: TRBD1

CDR3 protein: CASSLDGQVKNIQYF
CDR3 DNA: TGTGCCAGCAGCCTGGATGGACAGGTCAAAAACATTCAGTACTTC
clone size: NA
V gene: TRBV5-4
J gene: TRBJ2-4
D gene: TRBD1

CDR3 protein: CASSAGTDSNQPQHF
CDR3 DNA: TGTGCCAGCAGCGCCGGGACAGATAGCAATCAGCCCCAGCATTTT
clone size: NA
V gene: TRBV27
J gene: TRBJ1-5
D gene: TRBD1

CDR3 protein: CAIRPGTGGDEQYF
CDR3 DNA: TGTGCCATCAGACCCGGGACAGGGGGCGACGAGCAGTACTTC
clone size: NA
V gene: TRBV10-3
J gene: TRBJ2-7
D gene: TRBD1

CDR3 protein: CASFIGGRRATEAFF
CDR3 DNA: TGTGCCAGCTTTATCGGGGGGCGTCGGGCCACTGAAGCTTTCTTT
clone size: NA
V gene: TRBV28
J gene: TRBJ1-1
D gene: NA

CDR3 protein: CASSKNPGQGIGMTKNIQYF
CDR3 DNA: TGTGCCAGCAGCAAGAATCCGGGACAGGGAATCGGAATGACCAAAAACATTCAGTACTTC
clone size: once
V gene: TRBV2
J gene: TRBJ2-4
D gene: TRBD1

CDR3 protein: CASSPLQGENTEAFF
CDR3 DNA: TGTGCCAGCTCACCGCTACAGGGGGAGAACACTGAAGCTTTCTTT
clone size: NA
V gene: TRBV18
J gene: TRBJ1-1
D gene: TRBD1

CDR3 protein: CAISSGTGTSSPLHF
CDR3 DNA: TGTGCCATCAGCTCCGGGACAGGCACTTCCTCACCCCTCCACTTT
clone size: NA
V gene: TRBV10-3
J gene: TRBJ1-6
D gene: TRBD1

CDR3 protein: CAWSTRDFLGNEQFF
CDR3 DNA: TGTGCCTGGAGTACTCGGGACTTCCTGGGGAATGAGCAGTTCTTC
clone size: NA
V gene: TRBV30
J gene: TRBJ2-1
D gene: NA

CDR3 protein: CASSETGLTGGWNEQFF
CDR3 DNA: TGTGCCAGCAGTGAAACCGGTCTGACAGGGGGATGGAATGAGCAGTTCTTC
clone size: NA
V gene: TRBV6-1
J gene: TRBJ2-1
D gene: TRBD1

CDR3 protein: CASSRTGSFYEQYF
CDR3 DNA: TGTGCCAGTAGTAGGACAGGTAGCTTCTACGAGCAGTACTTC
clone size: NA
V gene: TRBV19
J gene: TRBJ2-7
D gene: TRBD1

CDR3 protein: CASSPGNPYEQYF
CDR3 DNA: TGTGCCAGCAGTCCCGGGAACCCCTACGAGCAGTACTTC
clone size: NA
V gene: TRBV28
J gene: TRBJ2-7
D gene: NA

CDR3 protein: CASSPRQGAKYNEQFF
CDR3 DNA: TGCGCCAGCAGCCCGCGACAGGGGGCAAAATACAATGAGCAGTTCTTC
clone size: NA
V gene: TRBV10-2
J gene: TRBJ2-1
D gene: TRBD1

CDR3 protein: CASSYRLTSGTDTQYF
CDR3 DNA: TGTGCCAGCAGTTATCGCTTGACTAGTGGCACAGATACGCAGTATTTT
clone size: NA
V gene: TRBV6-5
J gene: TRBJ2-3
D gene: NA

CDR3 protein: CASSLGTMNTEAFF
CDR3 DNA: TGTGCCAGCAGCTTAGGGACAATGAACACTGAAGCTTTCTTT
clone size: NA
V gene: TRBV7-9
J gene: TRBJ1-1
D gene: NA

CDR3 protein: CASRKTGNTEAFF
CDR3 DNA: TGTGCCAGCAGGAAAACTGGGAACACTGAAGCTTTCTTT
clone size: NA
V gene: TRBV27
J gene: TRBJ1-1
D gene: NA

CDR3 protein: CASSEVGGPSYEQYF
CDR3 DNA: TGTGCCAGCAGTGAAGTGGGAGGCCCTTCGTACGAGCAGTACTTC
clone size: NA
V gene: TRBV2
J gene: TRBJ2-7
D gene: NA

CDR3 protein: CASSGEGNTEAFF
CDR3 DNA: TGTGCCAGCAGCGGGGAGGGGAACACTGAAGCTTTCTTT
clone size: NA
V gene: TRBV2
J gene: TRBJ1-1
D gene: NA

CDR3 protein: CASTRFFHSNQPQHF
CDR3 DNA: TGTGCCAGTACCAGGTTCTTTCATAGCAATCAGCCCCAGCATTTT
clone size: NA
V gene: TRBV19
J gene: TRBJ1-5
D gene: NA

CDR3 protein: CASSPRDNEQFF
CDR3 DNA: TGTGCCAGCAGCCCCAGGGACAATGAGCAGTTCTTC
clone size: NA
V gene: TRBV6-5
J gene: TRBJ2-1
D gene: NA

CDR3 protein: CASSVSGRGTGELFF
CDR3 DNA: TGTGCCAGCAGTGTTAGCGGGAGGGGGACCGGGGAGCTGTTTTTT
clone size: NA
V gene: TRBV2
J gene: TRBJ2-2
D gene: TRBD2

CDR3 protein: CASSRTSGIYLYEQYF
CDR3 DNA: TGTGCCAGCAGTCGGACTAGCGGGATCTACCTGTACGAGCAGTACTTC
clone size: NA
V gene: TRBV2
J gene: TRBJ2-7
D gene: TRBD2

CDR3 protein: CASSDNTLNTGELFF
CDR3 DNA: TGTGCCAGCAGTGACAACACCTTGAACACCGGGGAGCTGTTTTTT
clone size: NA
V gene: TRBV6-4
J gene: TRBJ2-2
D gene: NA

CDR3 protein: CASSQPVAGDYNEQFF
CDR3 DNA: TGTGCCAGCAGCCAACCTGTGGCAGGGGACTACAATGAGCAGTTCTTC
clone size: NA
V gene: TRBV14
J gene: TRBJ2-1
D gene: NA

CDR3 protein: CASSLGQEGNGYTF
CDR3 DNA: TGCGCCAGCAGCCTGGGACAGGAAGGCAATGGCTACACCTTC
clone size: NA
V gene: TRBV4-1
J gene: TRBJ1-2
D gene: TRBD1

CDR3 protein: CASSPRQGTNTEAFF
CDR3 DNA: TGTGCCAGCAGCCCACGACAGGGCACTAACACTGAAGCTTTCTTT
clone size: NA
V gene: TRBV7-9
J gene: TRBJ1-1
D gene: TRBD1

CDR3 protein: CASSPSGSLETQYF
CDR3 DNA: TGTGCCAGCAGCCCCTCAGGCAGTTTGGAGACCCAGTACTTC
clone size: NA
V gene: TRBV7-8
J gene: TRBJ2-5
D gene: NA

CDR3 protein: CASSIRTSGNTDTQYF
CDR3 DNA: TGTGCCAGTAGTATTCGGACTAGCGGGAACACAGATACGCAGTATTTT
clone size: NA
V gene: TRBV19
J gene: TRBJ2-3
D gene: TRBD2

CDR3 protein: CASSRLAGGYNEQFF
CDR3 DNA: TGTGCCAGCAGCAGACTAGCGGGAGGCTACAATGAGCAGTTCTTC
clone size: NA
V gene: TRBV11-3
J gene: TRBJ2-1
D gene: TRBD2

CDR3 protein: CASGLGFSGRAQVQETQYF
CDR3 DNA: TGTGCTAGTGGTTTGGGCTTCAGCGGGAGGGCACAAGTCCAAGAGACCCAGTACTTC
clone size: once
V gene: TRBV12-5
J gene: TRBJ2-5
D gene: TRBD2

CDR3 protein: CASTGLAGSIAKNIQYF
CDR3 DNA: TGCGCCAGCACCGGACTAGCGGGATCAATAGCCAAAAACATTCAGTACTTC
clone size: NA
V gene: TRBV10-2
J gene: TRBJ2-4
D gene: TRBD2

CDR3 protein: CASSSVGGGAFF
CDR3 DNA: TGTGCCAGCAGTTCCGTGGGGGGAGGGGCTTTCTTT
clone size: NA
V gene: TRBV28
J gene: TRBJ1-1
D gene: NA

CDR3 protein: CASRQYVSGNTIYF
CDR3 DNA: TGCGCCAGTCGACAGTATGTCTCTGGAAACACCATATATTTT
clone size: NA
V gene: TRBV5-1
J gene: TRBJ1-3
D gene: NA

CDR3 protein: CASSQSASTSGNSYEQYF
CDR3 DNA: TGCGCCAGCAGTCAATCGGCCAGCACAAGCGGGAACTCCTACGAGCAGTACTTC
clone size: NA
V gene: TRBV23-1
J gene: TRBJ2-7
D gene: TRBD2

CDR3 protein: CASKPGLAYNEQFF
CDR3 DNA: TGTGCCAGTAAACCGGGACTAGCCTACAATGAGCAGTTCTTC
clone size: NA
V gene: TRBV6-5
J gene: TRBJ2-1
D gene: TRBD2

CDR3 protein: CASSLHPGFAYEQYF
CDR3 DNA: TGTGCCAGCAGCTTACATCCCGGGTTCGCCTACGAGCAGTACTTC
clone size: NA
V gene: TRBV11-2
J gene: TRBJ2-7
D gene: NA

CDR3 protein: CASSFGTSNYGYTF
CDR3 DNA: TGTGCCAGCAGTTTCGGGACTTCTAACTATGGCTACACCTTC
clone size: NA
V gene: TRBV28
J gene: TRBJ1-2
D gene: NA

CDR3 protein: CASPANRGDHYGYTF
CDR3 DNA: TGTGCCAGCCCGGCAAACCGGGGGGACCACTATGGCTACACCTTC
clone size: NA
V gene: TRBV2
J gene: TRBJ1-2
D gene: NA

CDR3 protein: CASSLQGDTEAFF
CDR3 DNA: TGTGCCAGCAGCTTACAGGGGGACACTGAAGCTTTCTTT
clone size: NA
V gene: TRBV5-4
J gene: TRBJ1-1
D gene: TRBD1

CDR3 protein: CASSYVGTGFTGELFF
CDR3 DNA: TGTGCCAGCAGTTACGTCGGGACAGGGTTCACCGGGGAGCTGTTTTTT
clone size: once
V gene: TRBV6-5
J gene: TRBJ2-2
D gene: TRBD1

CDR3 protein: CASSFSGNQPQHF
CDR3 DNA: TGTGCCAGCAGTTTTTCCGGTAATCAGCCCCAGCATTTT
clone size: NA
V gene: TRBV28
J gene: TRBJ1-5
D gene: NA

CDR3 protein: CASSSRGSPNEKLFF
CDR3 DNA: TGTGCCAGCAGTTCCAGGGGAAGTCCTAATGAAAAACTGTTTTTT
clone size: NA
V gene: TRBV27
J gene: TRBJ1-4
D gene: NA

CDR3 protein: CASSESPLVVNEQFF
CDR3 DNA: TGCGCCAGCAGTGAGTCTCCTTTAGTTGTGAATGAGCAGTTCTTC
clone size: NA
V gene: TRBV10-2
J gene: TRBJ2-1
D gene: NA

CDR3 protein: CASSAPVGQGLSFYGYTF
CDR3 DNA: TGTGCCAGCTCAGCGCCCGTGGGACAGGGGTTGAGTTTCTATGGCTACACCTTC
clone size: NA
V gene: TRBV18
J gene: TRBJ1-2
D gene: TRBD1

CDR3 protein: CASSSGGVRETQYF
CDR3 DNA: TGCGCCAGCAGTTCAGGGGGCGTCAGAGAGACCCAGTACTTC
clone size: NA
V gene: TRBV10-2
J gene: TRBJ2-5
D gene: TRBD1

CDR3 protein: CASSWEAGGHSEQFF
CDR3 DNA: TGTGCCAGCAGCTGGGAAGCGGGAGGGCATAGTGAGCAGTTCTTC
clone size: NA
V gene: TRBV7-3
J gene: TRBJ2-1
D gene: TRBD2

CDR3 protein: CASSLEQGNNSPLHF
CDR3 DNA: TGTGCCAGCAGCTTGGAACAGGGAAATAATTCACCCCTCCACTTT
clone size: NA
V gene: TRBV7-2
J gene: TRBJ1-6
D gene: NA

CDR3 protein: CASSQESGQRNQPQHF
CDR3 DNA: TGCGCCAGCAGCCAAGAAAGCGGACAGCGCAATCAGCCCCAGCATTTT
clone size: NA
V gene: TRBV4-1
J gene: TRBJ1-5
D gene: NA

CDR3 protein: CASSLGTSNNEQFF
CDR3 DNA: TGTGCCAGCAGCTTAGGGACTAGTAACAATGAGCAGTTCTTC
clone size: NA
V gene: TRBV7-9
J gene: TRBJ2-1
D gene: TRBD2